A single sample gave rise to the 22 T cell receptor beta chains below, sequenced in a study of beta chain features in type 1 diabetes. Every bit of the isolated RNA underwent reverse transcription, so sequencing read expressed TCRB transcripts. Sequencing was performed with immunoSEQ multiplex PCR; in TCRdb, only in-frame clones are kept and a portion is missing. The sample lists about 900,000 clones, under 20% occurring once. Sequenced: naive CD4+ T cells from blood. The receptors here all came from a woman aged 18 to 35 in good health.

This chain joins TRBV10-2 and TRBJ1-2, with TRBD1 as a possible D gene (5 bases). The CDR3 covers 12 residues. The germline V gene encodes CDR1 WSHSY and CDR2 SAAADI. Trimming took 4 bases from V and 9 from J, leaving 12 bases between them. The CDR3 DNA reads as TGCGCCAGCAGTGTACCAGGGAAGAGCTACACCTTC. As protein: CASSVPGKSYTF.

This clone was detected a few times. The chain links TRBV7-2 to TRBJ2-7; no clear D. The CDR3 totals 12 residues. Per germline, CDR1 SGHTA and CDR2 FQGNSA. V was pared by 0 bases and J by 6 bases, with 6 bases between. The CDR3 DNA is TGTGCCAGCAGCTTAGCGCCTCCCGAGCAGTACTTC. Residues: CASSLAPPEQYF. The variable domain in full, completed from reference TRBV7-2 and TRBJ2-7, reads GAGVSQSPSNKVTEKGKDVELRCDPISGHTALYWYRQSLGQGLEFLIYFQGNSAPDKSGLPSDRFSAERTGGSVSTLTIQRTQQEDSAVYLCASSLAPPEQYFGPGTRLTVT.

The sample holds a few counts of this clone. The identical CDR3 is also encoded by other nucleotide sequences in the sample. This chain joins TRBV7-2 and TRBJ2-7; 11 bases align to TRBD2. V lost 5 bases, J lost 1 base, and 4 bases stayed unmatched. Germline-derived CDR1 and CDR2 are SGHTA and FQGNSA. The CDR3 spans 15 residues. The CDR3 is CASSQGLAGSYEQYF. CDR3 coding DNA: TGTGCCAGCAGCCAAGGACTAGCGGGTTCCTACGAGCAGTACTTC.

The rearrangement uses TRBV28 and TRBJ2-7; D tentatively reads TRBD1 or TRBD2 (5 bases each). This CDR3 is 13 amino acids long. Looked up from germline, CDR1 is MDHEN and CDR2 is SYDVKM. Trimming pared 5 bases from V and 3 bases from J, leaving 11 bases between. CDR3 in amino acids: CASSGTGVYEQYF. The DNA of the CDR3 is TGTGCCAGCAGTGGGACGGGCGTCTACGAGCAGTACTTC.

The rearrangement uses TRBV27 and TRBJ1-4; tentative D call: TRBD1 (6 bases). The V and J ends lost 7 bases and 1 base respectively, with 16 bases between them. CDR1 and CDR2 from the germline V gene are MNHEY and SMNVEV (reference sequence). The CDR3 runs 16 residues. The CDR3: CASTSRDTQTNEKLFF. Written as DNA, the CDR3 is TGTGCCAGCACCAGCCGGGACACGCAAACTAATGAAAAACTGTTTTTT. The whole variable domain, remainder taken from reference TRBV27 and TRBJ1-4, is EAQVTQNPRYLITVTGKKLTVTCSQNMNHEYMSWYRQDPGLGLRQIYYSMNVEVTDKGDVPEGYKVSRKEKRNFPLILESPSPNQTSLYFCASTSRDTQTNEKLFFGSGTQLSVL.

The chain has TRBV7-9 and TRBJ2-1; 7 bases agree with TRBD2. With 7 bases clipped from V and 2 bases from J, the junction kept 8 bases outside the gene matches. This CDR3 spans 15 amino acids. The V gene's germline CDR1 is SEHNR and CDR2 FQNEAQ (reference sequence). The chain's CDR3 is CASTRASGAYNEQFF. The CDR3 region has the DNA TGTGCCAGCACCCGGGCTAGCGGAGCCTACAATGAGCAGTTCTTC.

This clone was found a few times. The rearrangement joins TRBV19 to TRBJ2-1, with 9 bases lining up with TRBD1. Germline V gene sequence: CDR1 LNHDA, CDR2 SQIVND (reference sequence). V lost 8 bases, J lost 6 bases, and 14 bases stayed unmatched. The CDR3 extends over 16 amino acids. The CDR3 here is CASLSGGTGRSNEQFF. DNA for the CDR3: TGTGCCAGTCTATCCGGGGGGACAGGGCGTTCCAATGAGCAGTTCTTC.

CDR3 sequence reads: CASSFRRFGSRETQYF. The CDR3 region has the DNA TGTGCCAGCAGCTTTAGAAGGTTCGGGTCTAGGGAGACCCAGTACTTC. The V gene is TRBV7-2, the J gene TRBJ2-5; D uncertain. The V end was cut by 3 bases, the J end by 5 bases, with 19 bases between. The germline V gene encodes CDR1 SGHTA and CDR2 FQGNSA. This CDR3 comprises 16 residues.

This clone occurred a few times. This sequence joins TRBV4-1 and TRBJ1-5; TRBD1 matches at 7 bases. CDR1 is MGHRA and CDR2 is YSYEKL in the germline V gene. The V and J ends lost 0 bases and 9 bases, in that order; junction bases with no gene match: 5. The CDR3 loop spans 14 amino acids. CDR3 bases: TGCGCCAGCAGCCAAGACCCCACAGGGGCGCCCCAGCATTTT. Amino acid sequence: CASSQDPTGAPQHF.

The chain combines TRBV29-1 with TRBJ1-5; tentative D call: TRBD1 (5 bases). CDR1 and CDR2 (germline): SQVTM, ANQGSEA. V was clipped by 4 bases and J by 3 bases, with 10 bases between them. The CDR3 covers 13 residues. CDR3 in DNA: TGCAGCGTTGCGGGGCAGGACAATCAGCCCCAGCATTTT. Translating it yields CSVAGQDNQPQHF. The full variable domain, completed using reference TRBV29-1 and TRBJ1-5, is SAVISQKPSRDICQRGTSLTIQCQVDSQVTMMFWYRQQPGQSLTLIATANQGSEATYESGFVIDKFPISRPNLTFSTLTVSNMSPEDSSIYLCSVAGQDNQPQHFGDGTRLSIL.

This clone has more than one count but fewer than ten. The chain links TRBV11-2 to TRBJ2-7; D gene unclear. Trimming pared 5 bases from V and 2 bases from J, leaving 10 bases between. Germline loops: CDR1 SGHAT, CDR2 FQNNGV. CDR3 length: 13 amino acids. The DNA of the CDR3 is TGTGCCAGCAGCCGTATATTGGCCTACGAGCAGTACTTC. It translates to CASSRILAYEQYF. The full variable domain, completed using reference TRBV11-2 and TRBJ2-7, is EAGVAQSPRYKIIEKRQSVAFWCNPISGHATLYWYQQILGQGPKLLIQFQNNGVVDDSQLPKDRFSAERLKGVDSTLKIQPAKLEDSAVYLCASSRILAYEQYFGPGTRLTVT.

The chain carries TRBV5-1 and TRBJ2-2, with no clear D. Germline V gives CDR1 SGHRS, CDR2 YFSETQ. The V and J ends lost 2 bases and 1 base respectively, with 9 bases between them. The CDR3 loop spans 15 amino acids. The CDR3 sequence: CASSLSAVNTGELFF. CDR3 nucleotide sequence: TGCGCCAGCAGCTTATCCGCGGTGAACACCGGGGAGCTGTTTTTT.

This chain connects TRBV7-9 to TRBJ2-1; 13 nucleotides align to TRBD2. The CDR3 has 17 residues. The germline CDR1 and CDR2 sequences are SEHNR and FQNEAQ (reference sequence). J lost 8 bases, V lost 10 bases, and 17 bases had no gene match. DNA for the CDR3: TGTGCCACCGACGGATGGAGGACTAGCGGGAGAGGCTATGAGCAGTTCTTC. It translates to CATDGWRTSGRGYEQFF.

The J gene is TRBJ1-3, the V gene TRBV28; 8 bases match TRBD1. This CDR3 is 16 amino acids long. Germline loops: CDR1 MDHEN, CDR2 SYDVKM. V shed 5 bases, J shed 0 bases, and the junction held 6 bases outside the gene matches. The DNA of the CDR3 is TGTGCCAGCAGTCCGACAGGGGATGCCTCTGGAAACACCATATATTTT. Translated, it gives CASSPTGDASGNTIYF.

This clone was seen a few times. The CDR3 DNA follows: TGTGCCAGCAGTTTGACTTCCTACAATGAGCAGTTCTTC. As protein: CASSLTSYNEQFF. The chain employs TRBV28 and TRBJ2-1, with no clear D. The CDR3 is 13 residues long. Germline V gene data show CDR1 as MDHEN and CDR2 as SYDVKM. The V and J ends lost 3 bases and 1 base respectively, with 4 bases between them.

The V gene is TRBV25-1, the J gene TRBJ2-5, with D unresolved. Germline assignment: CDR1 MGHDK and CDR2 SYGVNS. The CDR3 spans 14 residues. V lost 3 bases to trimming and J lost 3 bases, with 11 bases between them. The CDR3 DNA follows: TGTGCCAGCAGTGATTTCCCCGCCAAAGAGACCCAGTACTTC. Its translation is CASSDFPAKETQYF.

This clone has a count of ten or more. The chain combines TRBV14 with TRBJ2-6; the D gene could be TRBD1 or TRBD2 (5 bases each). The CDR3 spans 14 residues. Germline assignment: CDR1 SGHDN and CDR2 FVKESK. V lost 8 bases, J lost 0 bases, and 8 bases lay in between. The CDR3 here is CASRDGSGANVLTF. Here the CDR3 DNA reads TGTGCCAGCCGGGACGGCTCTGGGGCCAACGTCCTGACTTTC.

As to this clone: Within the sample, other DNA sequences also encode this same CDR3. The gene calls are TRBV5-1 and TRBJ2-7; 8 bases are shared with TRBD1. After removal of 4 bases from V and 2 bases from J, the junction contained 2 bases not matched to a gene. Germline lookup yields CDR1 SGHRS and CDR2 YFSETQ. This CDR3 has 13 residues. CDR3 in amino acids: CASSRDRTYEQYF. The CDR3 DNA reads as TGCGCCAGCAGCCGGGACAGGACCTACGAGCAGTACTTC.

This clone showed up just a few times. The chain carries TRBV28 and TRBJ2-3, with TRBD2 identical over 10 bases. This CDR3 region has 17 residues. V was clipped by 5 bases and J by 6 bases; unmatched bases: 14. Germline assignment: CDR1 MDHEN and CDR2 SYDVKM. The CDR3 bases are TGTGCCAGCAGTCCCCGGACTAGCGGATACCTTCAGGATACGCAGTATTTT. It translates to CASSPRTSGYLQDTQYF.

This clone came up a few times. The chain employs TRBV9 and TRBJ2-5; the D is unclear. CDR3 length equals 11 residues. The V gene lost 5 bases and the J gene lost 4 bases, with 6 bases spanning the gap. The V gene's germline CDR1 is SGDLS and CDR2 YYNGEE. The CDR3 protein is CASSYGETQYF. CDR3 coding DNA: TGTGCCAGCAGTTACGGAGAGACCCAGTACTTC.

The V call is TRBV7-9, the J call TRBJ1-2; D gene unclear. The CDR3 extends over 14 amino acids. Trimming cost V 1 base and J 2 bases, with 8 bases left between them. The germline CDR1 and CDR2 sequences are SEHNR and FQNEAQ (reference sequence). The CDR3 nucleotides read TGTGCCAGCAGCTTAGACGCCGGGAACTATGGCTACACCTTC. Protein: CASSLDAGNYGYTF.

This clone was counted a few times. V and J are TRBV10-3 and TRBJ2-1; TRBD1 agrees at 8 bases. Germline V gene sequence: CDR1 ENHRY, CDR2 SYGVKD. The ends lost 6 bases at V and 6 bases at J; junction bases unmatched: 4. This CDR3 is 13 amino acids long. The CDR3 protein is CAISGTGFNEQFF. The CDR3 DNA is TGTGCCATCAGCGGGACAGGTTTCAATGAGCAGTTCTTC.